The clone carrying this T cell receptor beta chain was seen a few times. Antigen unknown. A mixed TRB-A/B primer pool amplified rearranged TRB by multiplex touch-down PCR. MiXCR, applied by TCRdb to the multiplex PCR reads, yields one record per CDR3 protein. The top ten clones hold about 9% of a sample with roughly 1,900 distinct CDR3 sequences, about 23% of them seen once. The sample belongs to a study of T cell repertoires in aging, cancer and after chemotherapy. Findings and limits, study-wide: In each cancer cohort, median generation probability increased across chemotherapy, suggesting thymic output rebounded.

Amplification of TCR beta used genomic DNA extracted from peripheral blood. This TCR was recovered from a human donor with a solid tumor. The sequencing input was blood.

The CDR3 loop reads CASSLAGGGDYGYTF. DNA for the CDR3: TGTGCCAGCAGTTTAGCGGGAGGAGGTGACTATGGCTACACCTTC. The chain is built from TRBV28 and TRBJ1-2; D not certain. The CDR3 is 15 amino acids. CDR1 and CDR2 (germline): MDHEN, SYDVKM. V was cut by 2 bases and J by 3 bases, with 13 bases left in between.